This TCR beta chain was recovered during a study of glioma-infiltrating T cells after dendritic cell vaccination. Study as a whole: Dendritic cells derived from monocytes and pulsed with autologous tumor lysate formed the vaccine. General study results and limits: Few patients contributed both blood and tumor specimens.

With V trimmed by 5 bases and J by 6 bases, 10 bases remained unmatched. The germline V gene has CDR1 SGHTA and CDR2 FQGTGA. The CDR3 covers 16 residues. Specified time point: after dendritic cell vaccination, including at tumor progression/relapse. None of the glioblastoma patients had an isocitrate dehydrogenase mutation. To note about this clone: Antigen unknown.

The protocol was immunoSEQ multiplex PCR, while the TCRdb copy is restricted to in-frame clones and leaves out a portion. Of about 99,000 clones in the sample, approximately 80% are singletons; the top ten hold 4.5% to 5.5%. This specimen was blood, taken after dendritic cell vaccination. The sequence came from a human donor with glioblastoma. The chain employs TRBV7-3 and TRBJ2-1; 10 bases map to TRBD2. The CDR3 loop is CASSQKSGGAPNEQFF. CDR3 bases: TGTGCCAGCAGCCAAAAAAGCGGGGGGGCACCCAATGAGCAGTTCTTC.